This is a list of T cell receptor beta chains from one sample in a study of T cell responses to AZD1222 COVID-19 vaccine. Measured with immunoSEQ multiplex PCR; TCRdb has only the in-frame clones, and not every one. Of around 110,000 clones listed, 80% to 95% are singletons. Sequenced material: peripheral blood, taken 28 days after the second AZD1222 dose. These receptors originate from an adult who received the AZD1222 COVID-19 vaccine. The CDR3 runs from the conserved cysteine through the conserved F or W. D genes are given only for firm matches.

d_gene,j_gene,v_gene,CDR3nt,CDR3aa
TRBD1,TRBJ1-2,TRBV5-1,TGCGCCAGCAGCTTACTAGCACAGGGGAACTATGGCTACACCTTC,CASSLLAQGNYGYTF
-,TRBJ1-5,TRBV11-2,TGTGCCAGCAGCCCAAATAGGGGTAGCAATCAGCCCCAGCATTTT,CASSPNRGSNQPQHF
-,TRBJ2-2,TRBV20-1,TGCAGTGCCCCCCGCCGCGGGGAGCTGTTTTTT,CSAPRRGELFF
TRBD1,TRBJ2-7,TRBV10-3,TGTGCCATCAGGGCCGGGACAGGGATCTCCTACGAGCAGTACTTC,CAIRAGTGISYEQYF
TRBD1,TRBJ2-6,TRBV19,TGTGCCAGTAGTATGAACAGGGGCTCTGGGGCCAACGTCCTGACTTTC,CASSMNRGSGANVLTF
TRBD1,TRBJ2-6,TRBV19,TGTGCCAGTAGTAGGACAGGGAACTCTGGGGCCAACGTCCTGACTTTC,CASSRTGNSGANVLTF
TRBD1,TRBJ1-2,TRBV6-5,TGTGCCAGCAGTTTGACAGGGGATAACTATGGCTACACCTTC,CASSLTGDNYGYTF
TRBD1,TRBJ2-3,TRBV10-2,TGCGCCAGCACCAGGGGGCGGTCAGATACGCAGTATTTT,CASTRGRSDTQYF
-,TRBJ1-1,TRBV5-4,TGTGCCAGCAGCTTGTATGTAGGCCTTCTCTACACTGAAGCTTTCTTT,CASSLYVGLLYTEAFF
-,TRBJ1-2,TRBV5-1,TGCGCCAGCAGCGGGGATCTTTATGGCTACACCTTC,CASSGDLYGYTF
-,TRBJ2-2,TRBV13,TGTGCCAGCACCTGGGGAGGCGTCACCGGGGAGCTGTTTTTT,CASTWGGVTGELFF
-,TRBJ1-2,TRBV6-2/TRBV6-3,TGTGCCAGCAGTTACCTATCAAATAACTATGGCTACACCTTC,CASSYLSNNYGYTF
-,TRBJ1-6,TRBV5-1,TGCGCCAGCAGCTTGGATCTTTCTAGGAGGGAATCACCCCTCCACTTT,CASSLDLSRRESPLHF